This T cell receptor (beta chain) appears in the sequencing data of a study of cytomegalovirus exposure and HLA in healthy donors. Study-level findings and limits: The study listed approximately 160 cytomegalovirus-associated TCR beta chains.

A note on this clone: The antigen is undetermined.

The primer mix had 60 Vbeta and 13 Jbeta primers. TCRdb's table, derived via immunoSEQ multiplex PCR, lists solely in-frame clones and lacks some. Recorded for this sample: tens of thousands of clones. The CDR3 sequence is 15 residues long. Germline CDR1 is GTSNPN and CDR2 is SVGIG (reference sequence). Trimming at V came to 6 bases and at J to 1 base, leaving 9 bases not matched to a gene. This clonotype originated in a man aged 25-40 years in good health and CMV-seropositive. Material for sequencing was PBMCs. The chain uses TRBV30 and TRBJ1-5, with 7 positions matching TRBD1. Here the CDR3 reads CACDTQGQSNQPQHF. The CDR3 bases are TGTGCCTGCGATACACAGGGACAGAGCAATCAGCCCCAGCATTTT.